This T cell receptor (beta chain) was documented in a study of T cells in Graves' hyperthyroidism and ophthalmopathy. Study results and limitations: Expanded thyroid clonotypes (above 0.001) were mostly also found in blood.

This clonotype was seen many times. Its antigen is currently unknown. Looked up from germline, CDR1 is MNHEY and CDR2 is SMNVEV (reference sequence). V was clipped by 3 bases and J by 2 bases, with 15 bases between them. The length of the CDR3 is 16 residues. Hyperthyroidism patients were newly diagnosed, had disease duration under 2 months, and were aged 18 to 65 years. RNA transcripts provided the source from which TCR beta CDR3 regions were amplified. Carried out on the TCR CDR3, a first-round RT-PCR used the HTBI primer set. TCRdb ran MiXCR on the multiplex PCR reads and lists one entry per CDR3 protein. The table records about 380,000 distinct CDR3 sequences, roughly 13% of them present only once.

The sequence came from a woman aged 55-69 years with Graves' hyperthyroidism. Input material: blood. This chain uses TRBV27 with TRBJ2-3; D remains unclear. The CDR3 DNA reads as TGTGCCAGCAGTTTCTACCGGCCCCCTAACACAGATACGCAGTATTTT. Translated: CASSFYRPPNTDTQYF.